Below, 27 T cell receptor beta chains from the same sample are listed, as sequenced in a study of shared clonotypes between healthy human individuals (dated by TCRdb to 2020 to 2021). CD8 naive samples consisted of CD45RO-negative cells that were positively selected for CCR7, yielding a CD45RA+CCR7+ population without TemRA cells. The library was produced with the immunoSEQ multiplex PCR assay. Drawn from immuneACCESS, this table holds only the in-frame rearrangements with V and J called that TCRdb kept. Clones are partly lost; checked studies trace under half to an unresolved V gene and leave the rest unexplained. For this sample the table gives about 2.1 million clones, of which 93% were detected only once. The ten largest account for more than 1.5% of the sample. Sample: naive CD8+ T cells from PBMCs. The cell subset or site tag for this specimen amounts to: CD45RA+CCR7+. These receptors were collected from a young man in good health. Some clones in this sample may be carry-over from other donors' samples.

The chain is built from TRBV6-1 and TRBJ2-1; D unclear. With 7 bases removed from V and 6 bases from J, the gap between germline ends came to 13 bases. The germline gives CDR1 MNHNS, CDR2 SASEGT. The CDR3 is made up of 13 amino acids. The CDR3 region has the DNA TGTGCCAGCACCGGTAACACGGGCAATGAGCAGTTCTTC. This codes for CASTGNTGNEQFF.

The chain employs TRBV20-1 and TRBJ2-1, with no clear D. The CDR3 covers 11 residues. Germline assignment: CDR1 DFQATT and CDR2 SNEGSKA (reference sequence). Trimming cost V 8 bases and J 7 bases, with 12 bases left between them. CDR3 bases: TGCAGTTACCCCCTCAGGAATGAGCAGTTCTTC. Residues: CSYPLRNEQFF.

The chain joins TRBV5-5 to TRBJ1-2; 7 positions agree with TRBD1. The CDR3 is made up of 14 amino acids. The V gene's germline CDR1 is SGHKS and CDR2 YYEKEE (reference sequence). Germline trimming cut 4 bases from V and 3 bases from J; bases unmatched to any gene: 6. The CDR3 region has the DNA TGTGCCAGCAGCCCGGGGGGACAGTACTATGGCTACACCTTC. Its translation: CASSPGGQYYGYTF. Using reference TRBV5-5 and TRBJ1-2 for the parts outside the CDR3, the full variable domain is DAGVTQSPTHLIKTRGQQVTLRCSPISGHKSVSWYQQVLGQGPQFIFQYYEKEERGRGNFPDRFSARQFPNYSSELNVNALLLGDSALYLCASSPGGQYYGYTFGSGTRLTVV.

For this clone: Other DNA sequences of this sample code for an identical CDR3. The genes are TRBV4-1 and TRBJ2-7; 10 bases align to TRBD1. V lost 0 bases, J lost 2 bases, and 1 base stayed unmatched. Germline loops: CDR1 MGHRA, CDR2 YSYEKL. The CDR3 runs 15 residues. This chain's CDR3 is CASSQEGTGAYEQYF. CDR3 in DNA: TGCGCCAGCAGCCAAGAAGGGACAGGGGCCTACGAGCAGTACTTC.

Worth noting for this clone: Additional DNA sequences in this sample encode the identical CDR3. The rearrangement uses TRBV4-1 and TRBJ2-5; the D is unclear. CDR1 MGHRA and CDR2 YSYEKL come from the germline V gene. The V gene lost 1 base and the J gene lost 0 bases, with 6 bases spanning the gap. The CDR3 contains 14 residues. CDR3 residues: CASSQVGYQETQYF. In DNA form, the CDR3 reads TGCGCCAGCAGCCAAGTCGGGTACCAAGAGACCCAGTACTTC.

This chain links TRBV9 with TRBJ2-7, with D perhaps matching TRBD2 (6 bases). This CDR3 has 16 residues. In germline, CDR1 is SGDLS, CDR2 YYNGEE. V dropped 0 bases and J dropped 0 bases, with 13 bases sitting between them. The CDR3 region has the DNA TGTGCCAGCAGCGTAGGGAGGGACGGTCCCTCCTACGAGCAGTACTTC. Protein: CASSVGRDGPSYEQYF.

In nucleotides, the CDR3 is TGCGCCAGCAGCCCGACTAGCGGGAGGGCCGCCGGGGAGCTGTTTTTT. Encoded protein: CASSPTSGRAAGELFF. This chain joins TRBV4-3 and TRBJ2-2, with 14 bases matching TRBD2. This CDR3 has 16 residues. CDR1 LGHNA and CDR2 YSLEER come from the germline V gene. The junction had 4 bases not matched to a gene; V was cut back by 4 bases and J by 6 bases.

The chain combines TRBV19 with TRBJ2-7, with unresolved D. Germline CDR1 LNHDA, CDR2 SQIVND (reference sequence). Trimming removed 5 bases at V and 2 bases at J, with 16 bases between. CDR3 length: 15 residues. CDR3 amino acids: CASSPLDGRPYEQYF. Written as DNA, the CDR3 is TGTGCCAGTAGTCCCCTGGACGGAAGGCCCTACGAGCAGTACTTC.

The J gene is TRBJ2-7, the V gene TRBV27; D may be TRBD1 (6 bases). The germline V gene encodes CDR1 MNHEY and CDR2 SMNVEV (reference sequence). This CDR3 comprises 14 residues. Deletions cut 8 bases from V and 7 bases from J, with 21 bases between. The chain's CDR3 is CASCSAGATMEQYF. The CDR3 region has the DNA TGTGCCAGCTGTTCGGCAGGGGCTACCATGGAGCAGTACTTC.

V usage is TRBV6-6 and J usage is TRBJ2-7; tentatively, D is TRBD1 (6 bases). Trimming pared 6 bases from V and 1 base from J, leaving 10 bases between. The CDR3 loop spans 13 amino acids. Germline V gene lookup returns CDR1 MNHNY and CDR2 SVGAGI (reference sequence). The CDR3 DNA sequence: TGTGCCAGCAGGGATGACAGGTCCTACGAGCAGTACTTC. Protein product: CASRDDRSYEQYF.

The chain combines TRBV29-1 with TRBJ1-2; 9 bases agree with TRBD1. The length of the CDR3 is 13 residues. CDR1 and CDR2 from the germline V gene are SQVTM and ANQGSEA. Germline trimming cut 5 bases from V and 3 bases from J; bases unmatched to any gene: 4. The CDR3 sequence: CSVRTGADYGYTF. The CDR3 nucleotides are TGCAGCGTTAGGACAGGGGCGGACTATGGCTACACCTTC.

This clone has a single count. The CDR3 bases are TGCGCCAGCAGCCTAGCTTCCCGGAGCCCAGAGACCCAGTACTTC. This encodes CASSLASRSPETQYF. V gene TRBV5-1 combines with J gene TRBJ2-5; D is perhaps TRBD2 (5 bases). The CDR3 has 15 amino acids. V lost 4 bases and J 4 bases, leaving 17 bases between the germline ends. CDR1 is SGHRS, CDR2 YFSETQ, per germline.

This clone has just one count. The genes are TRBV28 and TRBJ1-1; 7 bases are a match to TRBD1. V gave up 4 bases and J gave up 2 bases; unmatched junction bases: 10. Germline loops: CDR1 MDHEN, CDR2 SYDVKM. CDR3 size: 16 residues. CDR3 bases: TGTGCCAGCAGTTATAGGGGGCGGGGCTTAAACACTGAAGCTTTCTTT. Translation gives CASSYRGRGLNTEAFF.

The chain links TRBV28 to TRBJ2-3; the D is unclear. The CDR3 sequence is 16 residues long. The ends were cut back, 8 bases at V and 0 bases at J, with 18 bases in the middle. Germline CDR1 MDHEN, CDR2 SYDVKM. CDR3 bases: TGTGCCAGCTCCGAATCCTTAGGGATCAGCACAGATACGCAGTATTTT. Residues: CASSESLGISTDTQYF.

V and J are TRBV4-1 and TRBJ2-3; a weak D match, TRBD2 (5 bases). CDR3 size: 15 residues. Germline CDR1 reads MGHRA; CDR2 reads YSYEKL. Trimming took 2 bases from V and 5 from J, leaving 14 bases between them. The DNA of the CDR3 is TGCGCCAGCAGCCAAAGTTCCGGGATTAGAGATACGCAGTATTTT. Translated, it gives CASSQSSGIRDTQYF.

DNA for the CDR3: TGTGCCAGCAGTTCGCTAGGTATCAATGAGCAGTTCTTC. It yields the protein CASSSLGINEQFF. The chain combines TRBV7-9 with TRBJ2-1; D is ambiguous. V lost 6 bases and J lost 6, with 12 bases in between. The CDR3 is 13 residues long. Germline assignment: CDR1 SEHNR and CDR2 FQNEAQ (reference sequence).

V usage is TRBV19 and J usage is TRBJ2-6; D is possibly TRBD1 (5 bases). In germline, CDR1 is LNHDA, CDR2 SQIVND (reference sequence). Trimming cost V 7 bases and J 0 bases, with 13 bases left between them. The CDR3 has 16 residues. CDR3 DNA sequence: TGTGCCAGTATAGACAGTTGGTCCTCTGGGGCCAACGTCCTGACTTTC. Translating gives CASIDSWSSGANVLTF. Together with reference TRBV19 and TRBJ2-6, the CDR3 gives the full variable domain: DGGITQSPKYLFRKEGQNVTLSCEQNLNHDAMYWYRQDPGQGLRLIYYSQIVNDFQKGDIAEGYSVSREKKESFPLTVTSAQKNPTAFYLCASIDSWSSGANVLTFGAGSRLTVL.

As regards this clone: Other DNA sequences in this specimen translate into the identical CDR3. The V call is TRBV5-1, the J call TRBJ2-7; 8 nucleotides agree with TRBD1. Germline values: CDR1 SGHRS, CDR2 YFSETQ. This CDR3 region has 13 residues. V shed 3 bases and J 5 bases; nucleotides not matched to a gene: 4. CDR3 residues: CASSSGQGDEQYF. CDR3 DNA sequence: TGCGCCAGCAGCTCAGGACAGGGTGACGAGCAGTACTTC.

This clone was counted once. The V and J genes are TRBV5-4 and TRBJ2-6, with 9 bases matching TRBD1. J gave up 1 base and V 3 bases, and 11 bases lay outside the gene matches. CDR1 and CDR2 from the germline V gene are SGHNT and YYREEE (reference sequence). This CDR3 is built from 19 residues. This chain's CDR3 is CASSWEPGQGHSGANVLTF. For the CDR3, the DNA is TGTGCCAGCAGCTGGGAACCGGGACAGGGACATTCTGGGGCCAACGTCCTGACTTTC. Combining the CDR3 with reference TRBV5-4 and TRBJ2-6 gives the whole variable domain ETGVTQSPTHLIKTRGQQVTLRCSSQSGHNTVSWYQQALGQGPQFIFQYYREEENGRGNFPPRFSGLQFPNYSSELNVNALELDDSALYLCASSWEPGQGHSGANVLTFGAGSRLTVL.

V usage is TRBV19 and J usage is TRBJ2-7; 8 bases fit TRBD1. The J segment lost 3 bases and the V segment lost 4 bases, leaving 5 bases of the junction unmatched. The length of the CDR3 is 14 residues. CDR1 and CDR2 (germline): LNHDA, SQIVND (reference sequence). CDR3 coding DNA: TGTGCCAGTAGTACACCGGGACAGGTCTACGAGCAGTACTTC. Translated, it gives CASSTPGQVYEQYF.

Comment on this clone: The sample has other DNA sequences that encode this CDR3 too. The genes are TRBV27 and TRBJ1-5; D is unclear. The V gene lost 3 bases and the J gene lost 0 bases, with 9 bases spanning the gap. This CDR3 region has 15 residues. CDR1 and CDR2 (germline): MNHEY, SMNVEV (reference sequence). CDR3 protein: CASSLSQYSNQPQHF. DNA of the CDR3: TGTGCCAGCAGTTTGTCCCAGTATAGCAATCAGCCCCAGCATTTT.

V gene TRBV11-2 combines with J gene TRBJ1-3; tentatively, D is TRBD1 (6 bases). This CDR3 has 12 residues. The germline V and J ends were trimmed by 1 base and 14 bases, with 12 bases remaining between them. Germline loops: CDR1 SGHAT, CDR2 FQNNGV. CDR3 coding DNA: TGTGCCAGCAGCTTAGCCCGGGACATCGTATATTTT. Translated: CASSLARDIVYF. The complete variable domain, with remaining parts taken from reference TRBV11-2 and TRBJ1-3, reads EAGVAQSPRYKIIEKRQSVAFWCNPISGHATLYWYQQILGQGPKLLIQFQNNGVVDDSQLPKDRFSAERLKGVDSTLKIQPAKLEDSAVYLCASSLARDIVYFGEGSWLTVV.

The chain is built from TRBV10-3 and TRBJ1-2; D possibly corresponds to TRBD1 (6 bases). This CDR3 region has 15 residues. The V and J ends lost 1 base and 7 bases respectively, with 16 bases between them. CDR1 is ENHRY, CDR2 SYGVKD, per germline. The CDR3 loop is CAISELTRQVVGYTF. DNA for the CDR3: TGTGCCATCAGTGAGTTGACTAGACAGGTGGTTGGCTACACCTTC.

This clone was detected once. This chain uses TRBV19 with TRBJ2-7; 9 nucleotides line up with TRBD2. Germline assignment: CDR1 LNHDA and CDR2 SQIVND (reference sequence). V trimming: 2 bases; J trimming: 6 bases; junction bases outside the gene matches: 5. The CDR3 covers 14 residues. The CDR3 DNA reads TGTGCCAGTAGTATATTGGGACTAGCCGGCGAGCAGTACTTC. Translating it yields CASSILGLAGEQYF.

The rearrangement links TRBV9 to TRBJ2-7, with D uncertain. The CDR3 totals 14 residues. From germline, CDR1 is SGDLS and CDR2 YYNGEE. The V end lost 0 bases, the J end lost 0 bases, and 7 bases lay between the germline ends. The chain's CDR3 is CASSVDWTSYEQYF. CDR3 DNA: TGTGCCAGCAGCGTAGACTGGACCTCCTACGAGCAGTACTTC.

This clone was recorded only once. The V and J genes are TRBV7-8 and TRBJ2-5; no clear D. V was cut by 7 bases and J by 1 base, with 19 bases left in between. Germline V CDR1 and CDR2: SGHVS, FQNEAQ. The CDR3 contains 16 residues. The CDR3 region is CASTPWVPKAQETQYF. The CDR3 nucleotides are TGTGCCAGCACCCCTTGGGTCCCCAAAGCCCAAGAGACCCAGTACTTC. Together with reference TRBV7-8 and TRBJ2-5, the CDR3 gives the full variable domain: GAGVSQSPRYKVAKRGQDVALRCDPISGHVSLFWYQQALGQGPEFLTYFQNEAQLDKSGLPSDRFFAERPEGSVSTLKIQRTQQEDSAVYLCASTPWVPKAQETQYFGPGTRLLVL.

CDR3 amino acids: CASSLQGTGAYEQYF. The DNA of the CDR3 is TGTGCCAGCAGCTTGCAGGGGACAGGGGCGTACGAGCAGTACTTC. V and J are TRBV5-6 and TRBJ2-7, with 10 bases fitting TRBD1. This CDR3 spans 15 amino acids. Germline loops: CDR1 SGHDT, CDR2 YYEEEE. V trimming: 1 base; J trimming: 4 bases; junction bases outside the gene matches: 5.